This TCR beta chain appears in the sequencing data of a study of T-cell memory formation after mild COVID-19. The CDR3 loop spans 15 amino acids. CDR1 SEHNR and CDR2 FQNEAQ come from the germline V gene (reference sequence). V was cut by 3 bases and J by 3 bases, with 11 bases left in between. One entry per CDR3 protein results from TCRdb running MiXCR on the 5' RACE reads. The sample includes 65,000 to 95,000 distinct CDR3 sequences, roughly 12% of them seen just once. The table lists this clonotype with a few counts. This receptor was identified in a young man who had mild COVID-19 (a few samples of this study predate the infection). Cell type and time point are not known. Sample: PBMCs or a T cell subset sorted from them (not recorded which). The chain carries TRBV7-9 and TRBJ2-2; D tentatively reads TRBD1 or TRBD2 (6 bases each). The DNA for the CDR3 is TGTGCCAGCAGCTTTAAAAGGGGGGACACCGGGGAGCTGTTTTTT. Translating it yields CASSFKRGDTGELFF.